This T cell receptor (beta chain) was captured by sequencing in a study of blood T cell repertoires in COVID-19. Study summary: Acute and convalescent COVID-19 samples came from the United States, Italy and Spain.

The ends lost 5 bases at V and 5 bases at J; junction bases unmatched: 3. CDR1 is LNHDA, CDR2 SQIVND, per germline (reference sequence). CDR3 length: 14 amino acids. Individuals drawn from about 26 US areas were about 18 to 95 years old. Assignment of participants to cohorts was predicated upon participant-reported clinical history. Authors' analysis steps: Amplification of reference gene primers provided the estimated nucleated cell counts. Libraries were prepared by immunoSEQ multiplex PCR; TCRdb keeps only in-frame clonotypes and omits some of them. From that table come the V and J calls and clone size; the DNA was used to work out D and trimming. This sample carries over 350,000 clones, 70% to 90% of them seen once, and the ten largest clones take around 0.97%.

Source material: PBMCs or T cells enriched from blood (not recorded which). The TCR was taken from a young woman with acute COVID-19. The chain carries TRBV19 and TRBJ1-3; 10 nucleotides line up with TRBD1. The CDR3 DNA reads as TGTGCCAGTAGTGCGACAGGGGGCAGAAACACCATATATTTT. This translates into CASSATGGRNTIYF.